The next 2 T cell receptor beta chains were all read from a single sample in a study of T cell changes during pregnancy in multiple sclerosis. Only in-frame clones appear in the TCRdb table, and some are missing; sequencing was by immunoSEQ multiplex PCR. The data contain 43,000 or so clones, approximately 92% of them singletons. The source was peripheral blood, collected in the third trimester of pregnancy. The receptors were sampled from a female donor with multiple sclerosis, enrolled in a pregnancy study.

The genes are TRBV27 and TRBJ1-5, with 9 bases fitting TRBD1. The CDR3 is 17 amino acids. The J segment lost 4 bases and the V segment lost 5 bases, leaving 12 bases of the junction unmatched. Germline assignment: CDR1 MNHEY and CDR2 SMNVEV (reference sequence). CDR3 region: CASSPGQGSPSNQPQHF. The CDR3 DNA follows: TGTGCCAGCAGTCCGGGACAGGGCTCACCTTCTAATCAGCCCCAGCATTTT.

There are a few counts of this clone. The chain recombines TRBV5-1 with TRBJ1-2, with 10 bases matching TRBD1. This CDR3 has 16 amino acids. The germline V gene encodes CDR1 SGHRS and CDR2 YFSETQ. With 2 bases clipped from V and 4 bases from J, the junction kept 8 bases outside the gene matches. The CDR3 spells CASSLTAGQGSYGYTF. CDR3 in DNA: TGCGCCAGCAGCTTAACAGCGGGACAGGGGAGCTATGGCTACACCTTC.